The following is a TCR beta chain sequence with its context. What it recognizes is unknown. cDNA molecules, individually, were tagged with unique molecular identifiers. TCRdb independently ran MiXCR on the 5' RACE reads; one entry per CDR3 protein. The table includes 90,000 to 120,000 distinct CDR3 sequences, 11% detected once. The CDR3 extends over 15 amino acids. Germline assignment: CDR1 LNHDA and CDR2 SQIVND (reference sequence). V lost 7 bases, J lost 2 bases, and 17 bases lay in between. This sample was taken from a study of early T cells in non-severe SARS-CoV-2 infection. General study findings and limits: Clonotype matching in VDJdb favored anti-spike CD8 responses and did not capture private and CD4 specificities.

V is TRBV19 and J is TRBJ1-1; D not resolved. The sample was whole blood. This sequence originates from an adult who was a healthcare worker with PCR-confirmed SARS-CoV-2 infection or an uninfected control (not recorded which). As DNA, the CDR3 is TGTGCCAGTACCACCACCGGCGGAGCCAACACTGAAGCTTTCTTT. Translating gives CASTTTGGANTEAFF.